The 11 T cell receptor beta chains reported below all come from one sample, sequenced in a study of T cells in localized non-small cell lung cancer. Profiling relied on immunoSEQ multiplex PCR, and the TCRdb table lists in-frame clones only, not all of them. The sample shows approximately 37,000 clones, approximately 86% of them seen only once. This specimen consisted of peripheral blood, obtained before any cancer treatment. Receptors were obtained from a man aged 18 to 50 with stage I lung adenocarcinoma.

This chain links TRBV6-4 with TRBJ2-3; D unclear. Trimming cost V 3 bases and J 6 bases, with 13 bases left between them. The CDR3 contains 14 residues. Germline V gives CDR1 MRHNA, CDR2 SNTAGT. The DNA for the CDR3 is TGTGCCAGCAGTGAAGGCATCCCTCGGGATACGCAGTATTTT. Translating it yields CASSEGIPRDTQYF.

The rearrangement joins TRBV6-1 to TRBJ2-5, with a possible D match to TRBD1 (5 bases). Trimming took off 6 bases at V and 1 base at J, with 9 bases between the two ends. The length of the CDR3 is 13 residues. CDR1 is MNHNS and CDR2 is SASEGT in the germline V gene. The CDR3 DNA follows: TGTGCCAGCAGGGACACGATCCAAGAGACCCAGTACTTC. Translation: CASRDTIQETQYF.

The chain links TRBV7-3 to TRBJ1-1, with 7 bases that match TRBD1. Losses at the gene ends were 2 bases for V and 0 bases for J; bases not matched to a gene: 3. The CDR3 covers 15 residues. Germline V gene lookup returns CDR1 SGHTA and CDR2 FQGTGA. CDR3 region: CASSLQGGLNTEAFF. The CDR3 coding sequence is TGTGCCAGCAGCTTACAGGGGGGTTTGAACACTGAAGCTTTCTTT. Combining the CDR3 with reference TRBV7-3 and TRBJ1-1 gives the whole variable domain GAGVSQTPSNKVTEKGKYVELRCDPISGHTALYWYRQSLGQGPEFLIYFQGTGAADDSGLPNDRFFAVRPEGSVSTLKIQRTERGDSAVYLCASSLQGGLNTEAFFGQGTRLTVV.

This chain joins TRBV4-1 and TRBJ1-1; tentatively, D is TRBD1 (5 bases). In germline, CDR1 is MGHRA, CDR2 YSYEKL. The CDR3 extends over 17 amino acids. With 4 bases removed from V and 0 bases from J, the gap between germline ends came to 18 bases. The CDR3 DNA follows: TGCGCCAGCAGCCGGGGGATCATAGCGGGGATGAACACTGAAGCTTTCTTT. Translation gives CASSRGIIAGMNTEAFF.

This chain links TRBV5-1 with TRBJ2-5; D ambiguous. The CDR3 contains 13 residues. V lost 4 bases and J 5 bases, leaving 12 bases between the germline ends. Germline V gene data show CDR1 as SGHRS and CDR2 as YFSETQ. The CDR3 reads CASSPLSTETQYF. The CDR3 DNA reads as TGCGCCAGCAGCCCCCTCAGCACGGAGACCCAGTACTTC.

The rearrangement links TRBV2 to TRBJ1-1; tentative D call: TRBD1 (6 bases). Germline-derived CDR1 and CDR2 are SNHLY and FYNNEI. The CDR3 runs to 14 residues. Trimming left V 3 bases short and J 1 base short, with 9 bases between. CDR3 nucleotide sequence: TGTGCCAGCAGTGATTACAGGGAGAACACTGAAGCTTTCTTT. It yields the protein CASSDYRENTEAFF.

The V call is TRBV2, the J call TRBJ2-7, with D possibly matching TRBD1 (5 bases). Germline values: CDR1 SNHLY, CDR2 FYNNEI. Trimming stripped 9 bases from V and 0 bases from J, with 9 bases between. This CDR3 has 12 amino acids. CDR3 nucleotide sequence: TGTGCCAGTGGGGCCGACTCCTACGAGCAGTACTTC. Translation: CASGADSYEQYF.

The CDR3 region is CASSVDRYTEAFF. CDR3 DNA: TGTGCCAGCAGTGTCGACAGGTACACTGAAGCTTTCTTT. The chain combines TRBV2 with TRBJ1-1; tentative D call: TRBD1 (6 bases). There are 13 residues in the CDR3. The V and J ends lost 4 bases and 3 bases respectively, with 9 bases between them. CDR1 SNHLY and CDR2 FYNNEI come from the germline V gene.

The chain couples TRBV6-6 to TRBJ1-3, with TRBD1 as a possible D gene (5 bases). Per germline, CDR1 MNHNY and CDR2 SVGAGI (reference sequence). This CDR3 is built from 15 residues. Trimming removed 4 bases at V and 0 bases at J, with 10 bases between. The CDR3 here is CASSWEGSSGNTIYF. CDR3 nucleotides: TGTGCCAGCAGTTGGGAGGGGAGCTCTGGAAACACCATATATTTT.

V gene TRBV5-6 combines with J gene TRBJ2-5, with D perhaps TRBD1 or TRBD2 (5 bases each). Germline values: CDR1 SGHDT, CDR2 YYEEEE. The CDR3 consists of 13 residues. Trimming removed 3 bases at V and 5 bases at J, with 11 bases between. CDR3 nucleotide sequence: TGTGCCAGCAGCTACGGGACCTCGGAGACCCAGTACTTC. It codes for CASSYGTSETQYF.

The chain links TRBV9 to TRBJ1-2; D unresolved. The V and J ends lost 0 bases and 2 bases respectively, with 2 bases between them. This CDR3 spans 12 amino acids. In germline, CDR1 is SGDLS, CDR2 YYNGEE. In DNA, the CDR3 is TGTGCCAGCAGCGTAGACAACTATGGCTACACCTTC. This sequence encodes CASSVDNYGYTF.